The 23 T cell receptor beta chains below were found in one sample sequenced in a study of cytomegalovirus exposure and HLA in healthy donors. 13 Jbeta primers and 60 Vbeta primers were used for the PCR. Using immunoSEQ multiplex PCR, the repertoire was profiled, and TCRdb retains in-frame clones only, with some absent. Of 100,000 or so clones in the sample, just under 80% were seen once. The specimen sequenced was PBMCs. These receptors were obtained from a male donor in good health and CMV-seronegative.

Remarks on this clone: A read error may account for a junction end that differs from germline. The CDR3 DNA reads TGCGTCAGCAGCCCCGGGGGTATAGCGGGAGTTTCAGATACGCAGTATTTT. This gives the protein CVSSPGGIAGVSDTQYF. The chain couples TRBV4-1 to TRBJ2-3; 9 bases are shared with TRBD2. Germline CDR1 is MGHRA and CDR2 is YSYEKL. This CDR3 spans 17 amino acids.

The rearrangement joins TRBV6-6 to TRBJ1-1; tentative D call: TRBD1 (5 bases). Per germline, CDR1 MNHNY and CDR2 SVGAGI (reference sequence). Deletions cut 0 bases from V and 4 bases from J, with 9 bases between. The CDR3 covers 14 residues. The CDR3 sequence: CASSYSDQGTEAFF. In DNA, the CDR3 is TGTGCCAGCAGTTACTCGGATCAGGGCACTGAAGCTTTCTTT.

J is TRBJ1-2 and V is TRBV10-3; possibly TRBD1 for D (5 bases). V shed 10 bases and J shed 1 base, with 22 bases lying between them. This CDR3 is built from 16 residues. Germline V gene lookup returns CDR1 ENHRY and CDR2 SYGVKD. In nucleotides, the CDR3 is TGTGCCACACTCACCTCCCGTTGGGGGGATAACTATGGCTACACCTTC. This encodes CATLTSRWGDNYGYTF.

The rearrangement uses TRBV28 and TRBJ2-6; the D gene is possibly TRBD1 (6 bases). The CDR3 runs 19 residues. V was clipped by 5 bases and J by 0 bases, with 20 bases between them. CDR1 is MDHEN and CDR2 is SYDVKM in the germline V gene. DNA for the CDR3: TGTGCCAGCAGTCACCCCTCAGGGGCTACCCACTCTGGGGCCAACGTCCTGACTTTC. Protein product: CASSHPSGATHSGANVLTF.

V usage is TRBV23-1 and J usage is TRBJ1-1; the D gene is possibly TRBD1 (5 bases). TRBV23-1 is classed as an ORF, of uncertain function. V was cut by 4 bases and J by 11 bases, with 17 bases left in between. This CDR3 spans 13 amino acids. The CDR3 bases are TGCGCCAGCAGTCTACCCCTCGGGGGGGTGGCTTTCTTT. It yields the protein CASSLPLGGVAFF.

This clone was picked up one time. J is TRBJ1-1 and V is TRBV9; 8 bases are a match to TRBD1. The CDR3 contains 14 residues. Germline lookup yields CDR1 SGDLS and CDR2 YYNGEE. The trim removed 2 bases at V and 4 bases at J, leaving 4 bases unmatched. The CDR3: CASSVTTGGTEAFF. CDR3 nucleotides: TGTGCCAGCAGCGTTACCACAGGGGGCACTGAAGCTTTCTTT.

Notes on this clone: Other DNA sequences from this sample encode an identical CDR3 as well. The rearrangement joins TRBV6-5 to TRBJ2-7, with 9 bases that match TRBD1. The CDR3 loop spans 14 amino acids. The V and J ends lost 5 bases and 1 base, in that order; junction bases with no gene match: 3. The V gene's germline CDR1 is MNHEY and CDR2 SVGAGI. The DNA for the CDR3 is TGTGCCAGCAGTCCGGGACAGGGTTCCTACGAGCAGTACTTC. Amino acid sequence: CASSPGQGSYEQYF.

This rearrangement joins TRBV5-1 to TRBJ2-4; D is undetermined. V lost 0 bases to trimming and J lost 1 base, with 5 bases between them. This CDR3 is 14 amino acids long. CDR1 is SGHRS, CDR2 YFSETQ, per germline. The chain's CDR3 is CASSLDKAKNIQYF. CDR3 DNA: TGCGCCAGCAGCTTGGACAAGGCCAAAAACATTCAGTACTTC.

The chain links TRBV28 to TRBJ2-5; possible D gene TRBD1, 5 bases. The CDR3 runs 13 residues. CDR1 and CDR2 from the germline V gene are MDHEN and SYDVKM. The V end was cut by 5 bases, the J end by 1 base, with 8 bases between. CDR3 sequence (DNA): TGTGCCAGCAGTGACAGTTCCCAAGAGACCCAGTACTTC. It translates to CASSDSSQETQYF.

V gene TRBV27 combines with J gene TRBJ2-1; perhaps TRBD1 as D (7 bases). Germline V gives CDR1 MNHEY, CDR2 SMNVEV (reference sequence). The V end was cut by 0 bases, the J end by 4 bases, with 10 bases between. This CDR3 comprises 15 residues. This CDR3 reads CASSLSGGQYNEQFF. In DNA form, the CDR3 reads TGTGCCAGCAGTTTATCGGGGGGACAGTACAATGAGCAGTTCTTC.

The V call is TRBV15, the J call TRBJ2-7; possibly TRBD1 for D (6 bases). The CDR3 totals 16 residues. V lost 1 base and J 3 bases, leaving 16 bases between the germline ends. Per germline, CDR1 LNHNV and CDR2 YYDKDF (reference sequence). CDR3 region: CATSRVFTGSSYEQYF. CDR3 DNA sequence: TGTGCCACCAGCAGAGTGTTTACAGGGTCTAGCTACGAGCAGTACTTC. The variable domain in full, completed from reference TRBV15 and TRBJ2-7, reads DAMVIQNPRYQVTQFGKPVTLSCSQTLNHNVMYWYQQKSSQAPKLLFHYYDKDFNNEADTPDNFQSRRPNTSFCFLDIRSPGLGDTAMYLCATSRVFTGSSYEQYFGPGTRLTVT.

CDR3 amino acids: CASSQTAATNEKLFF. The DNA of the CDR3 is TGTGCCAGCAGCCAGACAGCTGCAACTAATGAAAAACTGTTTTTT. This chain links TRBV11-1 with TRBJ1-4, with D perhaps matching TRBD1 (5 bases). The CDR3 extends over 15 amino acids. The V gene's germline CDR1 is SGHAT and CDR2 FQDESV (reference sequence). Trimming left V 5 bases short and J 0 bases short, with 10 bases between.

The chain uses TRBV28 and TRBJ2-7; a possible D gene is TRBD1 (5 bases). Trimming took off 6 bases at V and 7 bases at J, with 13 bases between the two ends. The CDR3 sequence is 12 residues long. Germline V lookup: CDR1 MDHEN, CDR2 SYDVKM. The chain's CDR3 is CASSQGAREQYF. The CDR3 nucleotides are TGTGCCAGCAGCCAAGGGGCGAGGGAGCAGTACTTC.

The chain links TRBV9 to TRBJ2-5; TRBD2 matches at 12 bases. V was clipped by 0 bases and J by 4 bases; unmatched bases: 13. CDR1 and CDR2 (germline): SGDLS, YYNGEE. The CDR3 is made up of 19 amino acids. The DNA for the CDR3 is TGTGCCAGCAGCGTAGAAGGCGGTGGGCTAGCGGGAGGGGTAGAGACCCAGTACTTC. This encodes CASSVEGGGLAGGVETQYF.

V is TRBV27 and J is TRBJ2-7; 9 nucleotides line up with TRBD2. Germline trimming cut 8 bases from V and 5 bases from J; bases unmatched to any gene: 7. There are 13 residues in the CDR3. In germline, CDR1 is MNHEY, CDR2 SMNVEV (reference sequence). This CDR3 is CASRAGGSDEQYF. Written as DNA, the CDR3 is TGTGCCAGCCGTGCGGGGGGGTCAGACGAGCAGTACTTC.

This clone was observed once. This rearrangement joins TRBV13 to TRBJ2-2; 9 bases are shared with TRBD1. The CDR3 has 13 amino acids. Germline V gives CDR1 PRHDT, CDR2 FYEKMQ (reference sequence). Trimming took 7 bases from V and 5 from J; bases not matched to a gene: 2. CDR3 sequence: CASNRGLTGELFF. The CDR3 DNA follows: TGTGCCAGCAACAGGGGGCTAACCGGGGAGCTGTTTTTT.

This chain joins TRBV9 and TRBJ1-1; no reliable D call. V was clipped by 0 bases and J by 0 bases, with 9 bases between them. The CDR3 is 15 amino acids. Looked up from germline, CDR1 is SGDLS and CDR2 is YYNGEE. The CDR3: CASSVEAGLNTEAFF. CDR3 in DNA: TGTGCCAGCAGCGTAGAGGCAGGATTGAACACTGAAGCTTTCTTT.

This clone occurred a few times. The genes are TRBV4-1 and TRBJ2-7; tentative D call: TRBD2 (5 bases). V was cut by 8 bases and J by 5 bases, with 13 bases left in between. CDR3 length: 12 residues. Looked up from germline, CDR1 is MGHRA and CDR2 is YSYEKL. The CDR3 coding sequence is TGCGCCAGCTCCGGGAATCATGACGAGCAGTACTTC. It translates to CASSGNHDEQYF.

The chain has TRBV7-9 and TRBJ2-3; 9 nucleotides match TRBD2. CDR1 is SEHNR, CDR2 FQNEAQ, per germline (reference sequence). Trimming at V came to 4 bases and at J to 5 bases, leaving 10 bases not matched to a gene. The length of the CDR3 is 16 residues. CDR3 sequence reads: CASSSPMGLARDTQYF. The DNA of the CDR3 is TGTGCCAGCAGCTCCCCTATGGGACTAGCCAGAGATACGCAGTATTTT.

V and J are TRBV6-1 and TRBJ2-2, with 12 bases lining up with TRBD2. The V and J ends lost 4 bases and 7 bases, in that order; junction bases with no gene match: 13. The CDR3 covers 18 residues. The germline CDR1 and CDR2 sequences are MNHNS and SASEGT. The CDR3 protein is CASSVKTSGSRWVGELFF. CDR3 bases: TGTGCCAGCAGTGTGAAGACTAGCGGGAGTAGGTGGGTCGGGGAGCTGTTTTTT.

In this sample, this clone turned up a few times. The chain links TRBV2 to TRBJ2-1; D may be TRBD2 (5 bases). V lost 8 bases to trimming and J lost 3 bases, with 20 bases between them. CDR3 length: 16 residues. Germline assignment: CDR1 SNHLY and CDR2 FYNNEI. Written as DNA, the CDR3 is TGTGCCAGCGAGGACTTACCCTCGGGTAACTACAATGAGCAGTTCTTC. Protein product: CASEDLPSGNYNEQFF.

The chain employs TRBV6-5 and TRBJ2-5; a weak D match, TRBD2 (6 bases). Germline V gene lookup returns CDR1 MNHEY and CDR2 SVGAGI. With 2 bases removed from V and 9 bases from J, the gap between germline ends came to 13 bases. This CDR3 comprises 13 residues. CDR3: CASSYGTGGAQYF. In DNA, the CDR3 is TGTGCCAGCAGTTACGGCACCGGCGGGGCCCAGTACTTC.

The V gene is TRBV5-6, the J gene TRBJ2-7; perhaps TRBD2 as D (6 bases). Trimming took off 3 bases at V and 2 bases at J, with 12 bases between the two ends. The germline gives CDR1 SGHDT, CDR2 YYEEEE. This CDR3 has 14 residues. The CDR3 spells CASSSGLQTYEQYF. CDR3 DNA sequence: TGTGCCAGCAGCTCGGGACTCCAAACCTACGAGCAGTACTTC.